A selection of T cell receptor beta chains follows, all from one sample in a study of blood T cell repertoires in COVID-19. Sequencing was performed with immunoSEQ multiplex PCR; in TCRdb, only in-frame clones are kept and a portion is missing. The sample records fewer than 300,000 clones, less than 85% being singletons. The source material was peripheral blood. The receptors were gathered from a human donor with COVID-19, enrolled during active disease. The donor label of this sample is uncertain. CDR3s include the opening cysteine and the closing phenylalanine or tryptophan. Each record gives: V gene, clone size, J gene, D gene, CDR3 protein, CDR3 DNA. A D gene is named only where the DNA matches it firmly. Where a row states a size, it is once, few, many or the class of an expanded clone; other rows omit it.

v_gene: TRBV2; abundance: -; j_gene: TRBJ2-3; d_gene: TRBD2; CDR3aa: CASGASGRVTDTQYF; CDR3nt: TGTGCCAGCGGTGCTAGCGGGAGGGTCACAGATACGCAGTATTTT
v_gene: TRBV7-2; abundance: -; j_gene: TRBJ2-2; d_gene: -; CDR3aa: CASSLVYDTGELFF; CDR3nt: TGTGCCAGCAGCTTAGTTTATGACACCGGGGAGCTGTTTTTT
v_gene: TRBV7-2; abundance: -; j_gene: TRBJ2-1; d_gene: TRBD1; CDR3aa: CASSSQGAHNEQFF; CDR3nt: TGTGCCAGCAGCTCACAGGGGGCGCACAATGAGCAGTTCTTC
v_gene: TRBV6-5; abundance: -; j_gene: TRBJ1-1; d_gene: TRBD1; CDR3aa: CASSSNRGPGNTEAFF; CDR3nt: TGTGCCAGCAGTTCAAACAGGGGGCCGGGGAACACTGAAGCTTTCTTT
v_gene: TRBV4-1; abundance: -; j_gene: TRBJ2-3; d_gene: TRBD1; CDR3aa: CASSQEKGARDTQYF; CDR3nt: TGCGCCAGCAGCCAAGAAAAGGGGGCTAGGGATACGCAGTATTTT
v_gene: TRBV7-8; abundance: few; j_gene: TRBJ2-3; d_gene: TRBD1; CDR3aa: CASSKDRFGPDTQYF; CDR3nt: TGTGCCAGCAGCAAGGACAGGTTTGGCCCAGATACGCAGTATTTT
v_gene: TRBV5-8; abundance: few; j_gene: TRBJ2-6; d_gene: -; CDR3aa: CASGREGGPSGANVLTF; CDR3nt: TGTGCCAGCGGTCGGGAAGGGGGACCCTCTGGGGCCAACGTCCTGACTTTC
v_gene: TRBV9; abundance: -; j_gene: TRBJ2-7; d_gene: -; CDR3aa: CASSAGVQPYEQYF; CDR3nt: TGTGCCAGCAGCGCGGGGGTCCAACCCTACGAGCAGTACTTC
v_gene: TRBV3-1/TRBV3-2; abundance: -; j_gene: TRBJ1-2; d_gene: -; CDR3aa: CASSRGGTYGYTF; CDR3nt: TGTGCCAGCAGCCGAGGCGGTACCTATGGCTACACCTTC
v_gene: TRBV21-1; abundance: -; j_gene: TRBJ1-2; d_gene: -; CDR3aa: CASSKGVSGGGGYTF; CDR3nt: TGTGCCAGCAGCAAAGGGGTTTCAGGGGGCGGGGGCTACACCTTC
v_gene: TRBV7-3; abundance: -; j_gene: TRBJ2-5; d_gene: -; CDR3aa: CASSLTGYGETQYF; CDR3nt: TGTGCCAGCAGCTTAACAGGTTACGGGGAGACCCAGTACTTC
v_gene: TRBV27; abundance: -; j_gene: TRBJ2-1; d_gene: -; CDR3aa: CASSPAATATYNEQFF; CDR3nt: TGTGCCAGCAGTCCGGCGGCAACGGCCACCTACAATGAGCAGTTCTTC
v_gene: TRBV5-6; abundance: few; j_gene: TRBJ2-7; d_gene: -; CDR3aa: CASSPQGGSSYEQYF; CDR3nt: TGTGCCAGCAGCCCCCAAGGGGGAAGCTCCTACGAGCAGTACTTC
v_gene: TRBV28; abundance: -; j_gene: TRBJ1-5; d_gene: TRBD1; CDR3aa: CASSLMLGQGKISNQPQHF; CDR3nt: TGTGCCAGCAGTTTAATGTTGGGACAGGGAAAAATTAGCAATCAGCCCCAGCATTTT
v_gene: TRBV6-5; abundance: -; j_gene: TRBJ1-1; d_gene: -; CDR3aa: CASSSNTEAFF; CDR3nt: TGTGCCAGCAGTTCTAACACTGAAGCTTTCTTT
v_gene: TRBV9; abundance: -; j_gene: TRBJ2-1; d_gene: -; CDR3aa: CASSVLGQGYNEQFF; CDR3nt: TGTGCCAGCAGCGTTTTAGGGCAGGGATACAATGAGCAGTTCTTC
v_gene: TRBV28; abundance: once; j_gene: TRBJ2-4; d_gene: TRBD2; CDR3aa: CASRLTSGRAKNIQYF; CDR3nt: TGTGCCAGCAGACTGACTAGCGGGAGGGCCAAAAACATTCAGTACTTC
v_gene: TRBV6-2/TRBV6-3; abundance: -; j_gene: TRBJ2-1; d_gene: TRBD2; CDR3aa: CASSHSTGGWNEQFF; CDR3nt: TGTGCCAGCAGTCACAGTACGGGAGGCTGGAATGAGCAGTTCTTC
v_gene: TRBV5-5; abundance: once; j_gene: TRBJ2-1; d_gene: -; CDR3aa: CASSLKAGEGYNEQFF; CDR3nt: TGTGCCAGCAGCTTGAAAGCGGGCGAGGGGTACAATGAGCAGTTCTTC
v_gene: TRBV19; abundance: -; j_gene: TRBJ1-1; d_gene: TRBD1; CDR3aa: CASRPDRDTEAFF; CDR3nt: TGTGCCAGTCGCCCGGACAGGGACACTGAAGCTTTCTTT
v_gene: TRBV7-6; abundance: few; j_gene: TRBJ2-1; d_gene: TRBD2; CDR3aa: CASSLYDAGDEQFF; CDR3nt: TGTGCCAGCAGCTTATACGATGCGGGAGATGAGCAGTTCTTC
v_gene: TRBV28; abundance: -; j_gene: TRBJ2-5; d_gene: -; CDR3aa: CASSRPGQETQYF; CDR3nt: TGTGCCAGCAGCCGACCAGGGCAAGAGACCCAGTACTTC
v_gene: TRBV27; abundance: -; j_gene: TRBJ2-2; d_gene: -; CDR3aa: CASSLLGGGNTGELFF; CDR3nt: TGTGCCAGCAGTTTACTGGGTGGAGGGAACACCGGGGAGCTGTTTTTT
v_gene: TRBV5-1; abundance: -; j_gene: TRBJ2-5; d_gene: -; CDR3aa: CASSPVNRGVGETQYF; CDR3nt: TGCGCCAGCAGCCCCGTCAATCGCGGGGTCGGGGAGACCCAGTACTTC
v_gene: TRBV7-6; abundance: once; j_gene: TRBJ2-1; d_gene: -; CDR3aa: CASSLIQGVYNEQFF; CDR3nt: TGTGCCAGCAGCTTAATACAGGGAGTTTACAATGAGCAGTTCTTC
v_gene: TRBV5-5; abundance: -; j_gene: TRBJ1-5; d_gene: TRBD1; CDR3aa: CASSLSTGGNQPQHF; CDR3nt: TGTGCCAGCAGCTTGAGTACAGGGGGCAATCAGCCCCAGCATTTT
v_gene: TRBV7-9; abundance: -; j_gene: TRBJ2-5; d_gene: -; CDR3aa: CASSLGAGATQETQYF; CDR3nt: TGTGCCAGCAGCTTGGGGGCAGGAGCTACTCAAGAGACCCAGTACTTC
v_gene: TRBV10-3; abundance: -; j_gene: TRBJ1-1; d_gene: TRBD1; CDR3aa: CAITEEVQGAAEAFF; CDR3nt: TGTGCCATCACTGAGGAGGTACAGGGGGCGGCTGAAGCTTTCTTT
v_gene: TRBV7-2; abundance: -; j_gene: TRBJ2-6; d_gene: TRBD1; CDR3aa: CASSPDRAGSGANVLTF; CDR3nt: TGTGCCAGCAGCCCGGACAGGGCCGGCTCTGGGGCCAACGTCCTGACTTTC
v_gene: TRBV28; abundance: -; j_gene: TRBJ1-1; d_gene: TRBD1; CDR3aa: CASSLFGTVNTEAFF; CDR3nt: TGTGCCAGCAGTTTATTCGGGACAGTGAACACTGAAGCTTTCTTT
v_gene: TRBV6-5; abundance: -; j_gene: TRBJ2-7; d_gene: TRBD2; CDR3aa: CASSRTSGGSYEQYF; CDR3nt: TGTGCCAGCAGTAGAACTAGCGGGGGCTCCTATGAGCAGTACTTC
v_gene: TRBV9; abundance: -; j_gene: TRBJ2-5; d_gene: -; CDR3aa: CASSPRLQGYQETQYF; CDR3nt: TGTGCCAGCAGCCCGAGACTACAGGGATACCAAGAGACCCAGTACTTC
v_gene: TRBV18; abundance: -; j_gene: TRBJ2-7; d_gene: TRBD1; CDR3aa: CASSPGQENYEQYF; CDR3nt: TGTGCCAGCTCACCGGGACAGGAGAACTACGAGCAGTACTTC
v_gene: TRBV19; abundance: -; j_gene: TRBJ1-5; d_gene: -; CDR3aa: CASSWQADYSNQPQHF; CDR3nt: TGTGCCAGTAGTTGGCAGGCGGACTATAGCAATCAGCCCCAGCATTTT
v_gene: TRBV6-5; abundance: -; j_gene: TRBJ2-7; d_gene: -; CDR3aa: CASSSPVGTYEQYF; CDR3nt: TGTGCCAGCAGTTCCCCGGTCGGTACCTACGAGCAGTACTTC
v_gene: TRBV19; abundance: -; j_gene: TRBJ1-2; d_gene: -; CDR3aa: CASSWAGVMYGYTF; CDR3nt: TGTGCCAGTAGTTGGGCAGGGGTCATGTATGGCTACACCTTC
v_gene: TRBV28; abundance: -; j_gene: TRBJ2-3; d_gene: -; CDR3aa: CAVEAHGLDTQYF; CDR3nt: TGTGCCGTTGAGGCCCACGGGTTAGATACGCAGTATTTT
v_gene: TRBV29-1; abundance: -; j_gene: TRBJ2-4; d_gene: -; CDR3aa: CSVNKGNIQYF; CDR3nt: TGCAGCGTTAACAAGGGGAACATTCAGTACTTC
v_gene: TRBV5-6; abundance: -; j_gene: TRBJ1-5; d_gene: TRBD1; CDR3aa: CASSVQGPSNQPQHF; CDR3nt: TGTGCCAGCAGCGTACAGGGGCCGAGCAATCAGCCCCAGCATTTT
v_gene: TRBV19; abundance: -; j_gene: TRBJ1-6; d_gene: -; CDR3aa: CASSLSGRDSPLHF; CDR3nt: TGTGCCAGTAGTCTCAGCGGACGGGATTCACCCCTCCACTTT
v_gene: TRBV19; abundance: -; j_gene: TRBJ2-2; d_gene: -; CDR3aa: CASSIPHRDTGELFF; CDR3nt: TGTGCCAGTAGTATACCCCACAGGGACACCGGGGAGCTGTTTTTT
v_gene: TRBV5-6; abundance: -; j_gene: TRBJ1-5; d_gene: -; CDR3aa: CASSLMGTLDPLSSGPQHF; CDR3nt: TGTGCCAGCAGCTTGATGGGGACACTGGACCCCCTCTCCTCTGGGCCCCAGCATTTT
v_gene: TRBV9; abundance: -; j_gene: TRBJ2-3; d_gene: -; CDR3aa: CASSPPGGSEVSDTQYF; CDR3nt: TGTGCCAGCAGCCCCCCCGGGGGTAGTGAGGTGTCAGATACGCAGTATTTT